These 20 T cell receptor beta chains originate from one sample sequenced in a study of technical replicates of blood from several donors. Repertoires were generated with immunoSEQ multiplex PCR, while TCRdb's copy carries only in-frame clones and drops some. This sample has about 70,000 clones; about 94% occur once, and the top ten carry about 0.38%. The sample comprised T cells isolated from PBMCs. Source of these receptors: a human donor in good health.

Details on this clone: The sample contains more than one DNA sequence encoding this CDR3. The chain links TRBV11-2 to TRBJ1-1; 9 nucleotides match TRBD1. V was clipped by 5 bases and J by 0 bases; unmatched bases: 4. This CDR3 is built from 15 residues. The germline V gene has CDR1 SGHAT and CDR2 FQNNGV. This CDR3 is CASSLTGGMNTEAFF. CDR3 bases: TGTGCCAGCAGCCTGACAGGGGGGATGAACACTGAAGCTTTCTTT.

The V and J genes are TRBV7-2 and TRBJ2-7; 7 bases match TRBD2. This CDR3 is built from 19 residues. CDR1 SGHTA and CDR2 FQGNSA come from the germline V gene. V shed 1 base and J 4 bases; nucleotides not matched to a gene: 19. The CDR3 reads CASSLDGSVAGLGSYEQYF. CDR3 DNA sequence: TGTGCCAGCAGCTTAGATGGGTCCGTGGCCGGACTAGGCTCGTACGAGCAGTACTTC.

The J gene is TRBJ2-3, the V gene TRBV5-5; 10 bases agree with TRBD1. The CDR3 sequence is 16 residues long. Germline trimming cut 0 bases from V and 3 bases from J; bases unmatched to any gene: 4. CDR1 and CDR2 from the germline V gene are SGHKS and YYEKEE (reference sequence). As DNA, the CDR3 is TGTGCCAGCAGCTTGGTCTGGGGACAGGGGACAGATACGCAGTATTTT. Residues: CASSLVWGQGTDTQYF.

CDR3 DNA: TGTGCCTGGAGCAGGGCAGGGTTTGGCTACACCTTC. Encoded protein: CAWSRAGFGYTF. The J gene is TRBJ1-2, the V gene TRBV30; D may be TRBD1 (5 bases). Germline V CDR1 and CDR2: GTSNPN, SVGIG (reference sequence). The V end was cut by 3 bases, the J end by 7 bases, with 12 bases between. The CDR3 runs to 12 residues.

On this clone itself: One end of the junction does not line up with germline, which may come from a read error. The V call is TRBV15, the J call TRBJ2-1; 8 positions match TRBD2. The CDR3 extends over 18 amino acids. Germline CDR1 and CDR2: LNHNV and YYDKDF (reference sequence). The CDR3 reads CATSGDLAGSTSYNEQFF. The CDR3 DNA follows: TGTGCCACCAGCGGAGATCTAGCGGGCAGTACTTCCTACAATGAGCAGTTCTTC. Together with reference TRBV15 and TRBJ2-1, the CDR3 gives the full variable domain: DAMVIQNPRYQVTQFGKPVTLSCSQTLNHNVMYWYQQKSSQAPKLLFHYYDKDFNNEADTPDNFQSRRPNTSFCFLDIRSPGLGDTAMYLCATSGDLAGSTSYNEQFFGPGTRLTVL.

The V gene is TRBV5-6, the J gene TRBJ2-1; 9 bases match TRBD2. Unmatched junction bases numbered 9, after V lost 1 base and J lost 7 bases. From germline, CDR1 is SGHDT and CDR2 YYEEEE. The CDR3 is 16 amino acids. DNA of the CDR3: TGTGCCAGCAGCTTGTATTTTAGCGGGAGAGGAAATGAGCAGTTCTTC. It codes for CASSLYFSGRGNEQFF.

The genes are TRBV25-1 and TRBJ1-1; D call uncertain. The germline CDR1 and CDR2 sequences are MGHDK and SYGVNS. The CDR3 totals 13 residues. Trimming took off 4 bases at V and 0 bases at J, with 6 bases between the two ends. For the CDR3, the DNA is TGTGCCAGCAGTGCTAACCTGAACACTGAAGCTTTCTTT. This gives the protein CASSANLNTEAFF.

V gene TRBV29-1 combines with J gene TRBJ2-1; 8 nucleotides align to TRBD2. The V segment lost 8 bases and the J segment 5 bases; nucleotides outside the gene matches: 8. The CDR3 runs 13 residues. Germline-derived CDR1 and CDR2 are SQVTM and ANQGSEA. The DNA of the CDR3 is TGCAGCTCTGGTGTACTAGCGGACAATGAGCAGTTCTTC. Translating it yields CSSGVLADNEQFF.

The CDR3 spells CASSEIGGFFSGNTIYF. In DNA, the CDR3 is TGTGCCAGCAGTGAAATAGGGGGATTCTTCTCTGGAAACACCATATATTTT. V gene TRBV6-1 combines with J gene TRBJ1-3, with a tentative D call TRBD1 (6 bases). CDR1 is MNHNS and CDR2 is SASEGT in the germline V gene. V dropped 2 bases and J dropped 0 bases, with 14 bases sitting between them. The CDR3 length is 17 residues.

The genes are TRBV28 and TRBJ1-2, with TRBD1 matching over 8 bases. This CDR3 has 13 residues. The V and J ends lost 6 bases and 4 bases, in that order; junction bases with no gene match: 4. Looked up from germline, CDR1 is MDHEN and CDR2 is SYDVKM. CDR3 sequence reads: CASSSGGGYGYTF. For the CDR3, the DNA is TGTGCCAGCAGCTCAGGGGGCGGCTATGGCTACACCTTC.

The chain is built from TRBV5-8 and TRBJ2-3; the D gene is possibly TRBD1 (6 bases). CDR1 SGHTS and CDR2 YDEGEE come from the germline V gene. The CDR3 has 14 amino acids. Trimming shortened V by 2 bases and J by 1 base, and 8 bases separated the two germline ends. In DNA, the CDR3 is TGTGCCAGCAGCTTATCAGGGGGCACAGATACGCAGTATTTT. Translated, it gives CASSLSGGTDTQYF.

The chain has TRBV6-1 and TRBJ2-7; D remains unclear. Germline V CDR1 and CDR2: MNHNS, SASEGT. Trimming took 0 bases from V and 2 from J, leaving 8 bases between them. The CDR3 extends over 14 amino acids. CDR3 sequence: CASSEASIPYEQYF. CDR3 in DNA: TGTGCCAGCAGTGAAGCGTCAATCCCCTACGAGCAGTACTTC.

The chain uses TRBV6-4 and TRBJ1-1, with TRBD1 matching over 7 bases. The CDR3 extends over 15 amino acids. With V trimmed by 0 bases and J by 5 bases, 6 bases remained unmatched. The germline gives CDR1 MRHNA, CDR2 SNTAGT. The CDR3 bases are TGTGCCAGCAGTGACTCCCCGACAGGGAGTACTGAAGCTTTCTTT. Residues: CASSDSPTGSTEAFF.

CDR3 sequence (DNA): TGTGCCAGCAGCCAAGATCTGCGGGAGGTCCCCTGGGAGCAGTACTTC. Its protein is CASSQDLREVPWEQYF. The chain employs TRBV4-2 and TRBJ2-7, with TRBD2 matching 8 bases. Germline V CDR1 and CDR2: LGHNA, YNFKEQ. The CDR3 runs 16 residues. V lost 0 bases to trimming and J lost 7 bases; unmatched junction nucleotides: 11.

The chain uses TRBV2 and TRBJ1-4; D not resolved. Germline V CDR1 and CDR2: SNHLY, FYNNEI. The CDR3 length is 15 residues. V lost 2 bases and J lost 1, with 8 bases in between. This CDR3 reads CASSEMGVTNEKLFF. For the CDR3, the DNA is TGTGCCAGCAGTGAAATGGGAGTAACTAATGAAAAACTGTTTTTT.

The rearrangement uses TRBV2 and TRBJ2-7; 9 bases match TRBD2. This CDR3 is built from 16 residues. Losses at the gene ends were 2 bases for V and 3 bases for J; bases not matched to a gene: 8. In germline, CDR1 is SNHLY, CDR2 FYNNEI. The CDR3 region is CASSEWGAGGGYEQYF. The CDR3 region has the DNA TGTGCCAGCAGTGAATGGGGTGCGGGAGGGGGCTACGAGCAGTACTTC.

The V call is TRBV13, the J call TRBJ2-3; D call uncertain. The germline V gene encodes CDR1 PRHDT and CDR2 FYEKMQ (reference sequence). This CDR3 comprises 12 residues. V lost 5 bases to trimming and J lost 0 bases, with 3 bases between them. Here the CDR3 reads CASSQSTDTQYF. DNA of the CDR3: TGTGCCAGCAGCCAAAGCACAGATACGCAGTATTTT. Full variable domain (outside the CDR3, taken from reference TRBV13 and TRBJ2-3): AAGVIQSPRHLIKEKRETATLKCYPIPRHDTVYWYQQGPGQDPQFLISFYEKMQSDKGSIPDRFSAQQFSDYHSELNMSSLELGDSALYFCASSQSTDTQYFGPGTRLTVL.

CDR3 DNA sequence: TGTGCCAGCAGCCTGGGACTAGCGGGAGAATTTAGTGAGCAGTTCTTC. Translated: CASSLGLAGEFSEQFF. The V and J genes are TRBV7-3 and TRBJ2-1, with 14 bases lining up with TRBD2. V was clipped by 5 bases and J by 9 bases; unmatched bases: 9. The CDR3 is 16 amino acids. The germline CDR1 and CDR2 sequences are SGHTA and FQGTGA. The full variable domain, with the rest looked up from reference TRBV7-3 and TRBJ2-1, is GAGVSQTPSNKVTEKGKYVELRCDPISGHTALYWYRQSLGQGPEFLIYFQGTGAADDSGLPNDRFFAVRPEGSVSTLKIQRTERGDSAVYLCASSLGLAGEFSEQFFGPGTRLTVL.

V usage is TRBV11-3 and J usage is TRBJ1-2; no reliable D call. This CDR3 spans 13 amino acids. The germline V and J ends were trimmed by 0 bases and 8 bases, with 10 bases remaining between them. Germline V CDR1 and CDR2: SGHNT, YENEEA. The CDR3 loop reads CASSLDAGWGYTF. CDR3 DNA: TGTGCCAGCAGCTTAGATGCAGGCTGGGGCTACACCTTC. The full variable domain, rest sourced from reference TRBV11-3 and TRBJ1-2, is EAGVVQSPRYKIIEKKQPVAFWCNPISGHNTLYWYLQNLGQGPELLIRYENEEAVDDSQLPKDRFSAERLKGVDSTLKIQPAELGDSAVYLCASSLDAGWGYTFGSGTRLTVV.

The gene calls are TRBV5-1 and TRBJ1-1; TRBD1 is a possible D gene (6 bases). The germline V and J ends were trimmed by 0 bases and 4 bases, with 19 bases remaining between them. The V gene's germline CDR1 is SGHRS and CDR2 YFSETQ. The CDR3 length is 17 residues. This CDR3 is CASSLGGSSLGGTEAFF. The CDR3 DNA reads as TGCGCCAGCAGCTTGGGTGGCAGTAGCCTAGGGGGCACTGAAGCTTTCTTT.